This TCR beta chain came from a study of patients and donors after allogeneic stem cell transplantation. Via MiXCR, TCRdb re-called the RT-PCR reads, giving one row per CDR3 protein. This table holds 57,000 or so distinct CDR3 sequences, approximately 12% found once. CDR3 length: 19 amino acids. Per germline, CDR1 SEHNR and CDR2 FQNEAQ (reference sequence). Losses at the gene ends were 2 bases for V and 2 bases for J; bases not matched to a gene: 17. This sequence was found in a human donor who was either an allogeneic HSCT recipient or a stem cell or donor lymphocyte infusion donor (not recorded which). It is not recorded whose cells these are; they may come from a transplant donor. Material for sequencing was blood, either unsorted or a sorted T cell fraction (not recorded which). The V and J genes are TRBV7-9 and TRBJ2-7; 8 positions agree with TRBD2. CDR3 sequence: CASSLNAGTSGRVAYEQYF. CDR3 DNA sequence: TGTGCCAGCAGCTTAAACGCCGGGACTAGTGGGAGAGTCGCCTACGAGCAGTACTTC.